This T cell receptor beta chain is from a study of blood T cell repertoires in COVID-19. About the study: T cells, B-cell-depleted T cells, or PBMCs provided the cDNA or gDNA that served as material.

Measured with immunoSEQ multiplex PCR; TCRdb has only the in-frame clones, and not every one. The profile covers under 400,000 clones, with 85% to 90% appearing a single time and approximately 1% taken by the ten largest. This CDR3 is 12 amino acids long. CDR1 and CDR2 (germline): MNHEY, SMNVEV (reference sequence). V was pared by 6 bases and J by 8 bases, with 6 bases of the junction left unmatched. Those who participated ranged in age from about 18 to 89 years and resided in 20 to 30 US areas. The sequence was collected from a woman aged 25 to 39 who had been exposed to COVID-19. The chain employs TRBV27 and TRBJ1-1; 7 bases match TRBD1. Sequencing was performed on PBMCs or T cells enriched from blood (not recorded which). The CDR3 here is CASSQIRGEAFF. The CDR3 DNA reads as TGTGCCAGCAGCCAAATCAGGGGGGAAGCTTTCTTT.